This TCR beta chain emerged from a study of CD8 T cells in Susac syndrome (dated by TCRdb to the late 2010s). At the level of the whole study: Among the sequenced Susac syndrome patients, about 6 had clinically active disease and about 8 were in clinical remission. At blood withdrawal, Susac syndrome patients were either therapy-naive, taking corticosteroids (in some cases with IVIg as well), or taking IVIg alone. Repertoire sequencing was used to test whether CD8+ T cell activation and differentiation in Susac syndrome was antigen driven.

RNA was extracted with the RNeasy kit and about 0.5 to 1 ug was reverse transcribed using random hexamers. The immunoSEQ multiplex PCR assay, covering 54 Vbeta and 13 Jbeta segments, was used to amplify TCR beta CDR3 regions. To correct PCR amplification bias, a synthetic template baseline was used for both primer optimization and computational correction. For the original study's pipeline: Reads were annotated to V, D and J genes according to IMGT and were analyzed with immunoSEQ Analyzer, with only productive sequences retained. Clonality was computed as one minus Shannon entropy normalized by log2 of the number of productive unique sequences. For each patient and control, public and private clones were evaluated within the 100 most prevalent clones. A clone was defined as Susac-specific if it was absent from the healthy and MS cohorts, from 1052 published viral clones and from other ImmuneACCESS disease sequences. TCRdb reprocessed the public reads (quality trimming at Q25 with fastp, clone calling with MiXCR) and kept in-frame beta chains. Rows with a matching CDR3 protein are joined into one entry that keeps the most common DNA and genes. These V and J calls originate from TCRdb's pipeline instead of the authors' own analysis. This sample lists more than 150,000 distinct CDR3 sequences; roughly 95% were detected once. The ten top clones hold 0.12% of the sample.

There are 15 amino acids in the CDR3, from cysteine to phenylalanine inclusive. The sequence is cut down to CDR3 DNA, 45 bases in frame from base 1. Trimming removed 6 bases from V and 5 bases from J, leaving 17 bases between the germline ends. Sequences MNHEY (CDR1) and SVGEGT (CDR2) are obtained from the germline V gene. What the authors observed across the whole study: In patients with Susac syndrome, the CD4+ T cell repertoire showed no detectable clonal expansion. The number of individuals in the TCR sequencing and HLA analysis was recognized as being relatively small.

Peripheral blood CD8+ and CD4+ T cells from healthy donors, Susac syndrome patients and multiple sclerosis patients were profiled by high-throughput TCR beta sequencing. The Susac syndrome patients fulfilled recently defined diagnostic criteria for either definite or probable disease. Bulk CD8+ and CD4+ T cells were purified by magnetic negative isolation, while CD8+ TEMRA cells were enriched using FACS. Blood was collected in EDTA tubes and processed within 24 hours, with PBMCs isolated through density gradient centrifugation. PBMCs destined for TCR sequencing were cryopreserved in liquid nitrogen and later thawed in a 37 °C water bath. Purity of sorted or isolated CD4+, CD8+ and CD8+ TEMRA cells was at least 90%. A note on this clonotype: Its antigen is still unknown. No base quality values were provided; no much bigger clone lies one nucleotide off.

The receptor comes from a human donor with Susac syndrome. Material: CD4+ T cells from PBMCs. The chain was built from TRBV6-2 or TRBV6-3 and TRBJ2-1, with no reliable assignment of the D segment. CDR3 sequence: CASSDGLIGHNEQFF. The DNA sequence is TGTGCCAGCAGCGATGGTTTGATTGGCCACAATGAGCAGTTCTTC.